Listed here are 20 T cell receptor beta chains from one sample, sequenced in a study of blood T cell repertoires in COVID-19 (dated by TCRdb to 2018 to 2021). Libraries were made using the immunoSEQ multiplex PCR assay. Drawn from immuneACCESS, this table holds only the in-frame rearrangements with V and J called that TCRdb kept. Clones are partly lost; checked studies trace under half to an unresolved V gene and leave the rest unexplained. In all, the sample holds 100,000 or so clones, and around 85% of those were seen once. The ten largest clones add up to more than 20% of the sample. What was sequenced was peripheral blood. The receptor set was obtained from a man in his 70s with active or convalescent COVID-19.

This clone showed up just once. The V call is TRBV11-2, the J call TRBJ1-1; 8 bases are a match to TRBD1. This CDR3 is built from 15 residues. V lost 5 bases and J lost 5; bases outside the gene matches: 10. Per germline, CDR1 SGHAT and CDR2 FQNNGV. The CDR3 nucleotides read TGTGCCAGCAGCACCCTTGACAGGGGTGGAACTGAAGCTTTCTTT. This encodes CASSTLDRGGTEAFF.

V gene TRBV19 combines with J gene TRBJ2-1; 12 bases are a match to TRBD2. This CDR3 region has 16 residues. CDR1 is LNHDA and CDR2 is SQIVND in the germline V gene (reference sequence). With V trimmed by 3 bases and J by 5 bases, 5 bases remained unmatched. The CDR3 DNA reads TGTGCCAGTAGTATCCCTGGACTAGCGGGACACAATGAGCAGTTCTTC. This codes for CASSIPGLAGHNEQFF. The variable domain in full, with the rest retrieved from reference TRBV19 and TRBJ2-1, is DGGITQSPKYLFRKEGQNVTLSCEQNLNHDAMYWYRQDPGQGLRLIYYSQIVNDFQKGDIAEGYSVSREKKESFPLTVTSAQKNPTAFYLCASSIPGLAGHNEQFFGPGTRLTVL.

V usage is TRBV14 and J usage is TRBJ1-1, with D perhaps TRBD1 (6 bases). Looked up from germline, CDR1 is SGHDN and CDR2 is FVKESK. With 1 base removed from V and 1 base from J, the gap between germline ends came to 16 bases. This CDR3 spans 17 amino acids. The CDR3 DNA is TGTGCCAGCAGCCAAGGTGGACAGTTAGGTGGGAACACTGAAGCTTTCTTT. This codes for CASSQGGQLGGNTEAFF.

A word on this clone: Other nucleotide sequences from this sample produce the same CDR3. CDR3 amino acids: CASTRLWTGGTGELFF. CDR3 nucleotide sequence: TGCGCCAGCACCCGGCTCTGGACAGGGGGTACCGGGGAGCTGTTTTTT. The chain couples TRBV4-1 to TRBJ2-2; 10 bases line up with TRBD1. The CDR3 runs to 16 residues. Per germline, CDR1 MGHRA and CDR2 YSYEKL. With V trimmed by 7 bases and J by 5 bases, 10 bases remained unmatched.

The rearrangement joins TRBV19 to TRBJ2-7, with D possibly TRBD2 on 6 matching bases. The CDR3 is made up of 15 amino acids. CDR1 and CDR2 from the germline V gene are LNHDA and SQIVND (reference sequence). V was cut by 5 bases and J by 0 bases, with 14 bases left in between. The CDR3 nucleotides are TGTGCCAGTAGTGTCACTAGCTCCAGCTCCTACGAGCAGTACTTC. Translated, it gives CASSVTSSSSYEQYF. The full variable domain, its missing parts supplied by reference TRBV19 and TRBJ2-7, is DGGITQSPKYLFRKEGQNVTLSCEQNLNHDAMYWYRQDPGQGLRLIYYSQIVNDFQKGDIAEGYSVSREKKESFPLTVTSAQKNPTAFYLCASSVTSSSSYEQYFGPGTRLTVT.

V usage is TRBV5-1 and J usage is TRBJ1-6; possibly TRBD1 for D (6 bases). The CDR3 totals 16 residues. The V and J ends lost 1 base and 6 bases respectively, with 14 bases between them. Germline CDR1 SGHRS, CDR2 YFSETQ. CDR3 in DNA: TGCGCCAGCAGCTTGAGCACCGGGACAATTAATTCACCCCTCCACTTT. Translated, it gives CASSLSTGTINSPLHF.

The chain employs TRBV28 and TRBJ2-2; TRBD1 agrees at 10 bases. The J segment lost 2 bases and the V segment lost 8 bases, leaving 5 bases of the junction unmatched. Germline V CDR1 and CDR2: MDHEN, SYDVKM. The CDR3 is 15 amino acids. CDR3 bases: TGTGCCAGCGACCGACAGGGGGCAAACACCGGGGAGCTGTTTTTT. This encodes CASDRQGANTGELFF.

The rearrangement joins TRBV9 to TRBJ1-1, with D uncertain. The CDR3 extends over 14 amino acids. Germline lookup yields CDR1 SGDLS and CDR2 YYNGEE. Trimming left V 0 bases short and J 6 bases short, with 12 bases between. CDR3 DNA sequence: TGTGCCAGCAGCGTAGGCAGCCGGAGCGCTGAAGCTTTCTTT. Its translation is CASSVGSRSAEAFF.

The chain joins TRBV4-1 to TRBJ2-3; 9 nucleotides agree with TRBD2. CDR1 MGHRA and CDR2 YSYEKL come from the germline V gene. The ends lost 1 base at V and 5 bases at J; junction bases unmatched: 4. The CDR3 consists of 15 residues. This CDR3 is CASSQGELAGDTQYF. CDR3 nucleotide sequence: TGCGCCAGCAGCCAAGGAGAACTAGCGGGAGATACGCAGTATTTT.

This clone was recorded at least ten times. The chain employs TRBV6-5 and TRBJ1-1, with a possible D match to TRBD1 (5 bases). The length of the CDR3 is 13 residues. Germline-derived CDR1 and CDR2 are MNHEY and SVGAGI. The germline V and J ends were trimmed by 2 bases and 1 base, with 5 bases remaining between them. CDR3 nucleotides: TGTGCCAGCAGTTACACAGGGAACACTGAAGCTTTCTTT. Encoded protein: CASSYTGNTEAFF.

The chain carries TRBV28 and TRBJ2-2; 9 nucleotides line up with TRBD1. V dropped 4 bases and J dropped 4; count of bases not matched to a gene: 7. This CDR3 comprises 16 residues. The V gene's germline CDR1 is MDHEN and CDR2 SYDVKM. CDR3 DNA: TGTGCCAGCAGTTCCCCGGACAGGGGAGTCACCGGGGAGCTGTTTTTT. Encoded protein: CASSSPDRGVTGELFF.

V gene TRBV7-2 combines with J gene TRBJ1-4; the D gene is possibly TRBD1 (5 bases). The CDR3 consists of 17 residues. CDR1 and CDR2 (germline): SGHTA, FQGNSA. V lost 3 bases and J 3 bases, leaving 17 bases between the germline ends. CDR3 sequence reads: CASSLRGVGSANEKLFF. CDR3 bases: TGTGCCAGCAGCTTGCGGGGGGTAGGATCCGCTAATGAAAAACTGTTTTTT.

In its sample, this clone was seen once. The chain joins TRBV10-3 to TRBJ2-7, with D perhaps matching TRBD1 (5 bases). CDR1 is ENHRY and CDR2 is SYGVKD in the germline V gene. The length of the CDR3 is 14 residues. V dropped 6 bases and J dropped 4 bases, with 16 bases sitting between them. The CDR3 protein is CAIRPEQEPYEQYF. The CDR3 DNA reads as TGTGCCATCAGGCCGGAACAGGAACCTTACGAGCAGTACTTC.

The chain couples TRBV3-1 (or the pseudogene TRBV3-2) to TRBJ1-1; 7 nucleotides line up with TRBD1. The CDR3 spans 12 residues. With V trimmed by 4 bases and J by 10 bases, 6 bases remained unmatched. CDR1 LGHDT and CDR2 YNNKEL come from the germline V gene (reference sequence). CDR3 DNA: TGTGCCAGCAGCCCTCAGGGGGAGGTAGCTTTCTTT. Translation gives CASSPQGEVAFF.

This chain uses TRBV2 with TRBJ2-5, with 13 nucleotides matching TRBD2. V lost 6 bases, J lost 5 bases, and 3 bases stayed unmatched. Looked up from germline, CDR1 is SNHLY and CDR2 is FYNNEI. CDR3 size: 14 residues. The CDR3 loop reads CASSGTSGVETQYF. CDR3 nucleotides: TGTGCCAGCAGCGGGACTAGCGGGGTTGAGACCCAGTACTTC. The full variable domain, completed using reference TRBV2 and TRBJ2-5, is EPEVTQTPSHQVTQMGQEVILRCVPISNHLYFYWYRQILGQKVEFLVSFYNNEISEKSEIFDDQFSVERPDGSNFTLKIRSTKLEDSAMYFCASSGTSGVETQYFGPGTRLLVL.

This clone has only a few counts. The chain combines TRBV2 with TRBJ2-3; no firm D call. The length of the CDR3 is 14 residues. Trimming cost V 2 bases and J 0 bases, with 6 bases left between them. Germline V CDR1 and CDR2: SNHLY, FYNNEI. In nucleotides, the CDR3 is TGTGCCAGCAGTGAACGAACTAGCACAGATACGCAGTATTTT. This codes for CASSERTSTDTQYF. Based on the CDR3 plus reference TRBV2 and TRBJ2-3, the full variable domain is EPEVTQTPSHQVTQMGQEVILRCVPISNHLYFYWYRQILGQKVEFLVSFYNNEISEKSEIFDDQFSVERPDGSNFTLKIRSTKLEDSAMYFCASSERTSTDTQYFGPGTRLTVL.

This clone occurred a few times. This chain joins TRBV6-6 and TRBJ1-2, with 8 nucleotides matching TRBD1. Trimming took 10 bases from V and 5 from J; bases not matched to a gene: 9. Germline V gene sequence: CDR1 MNHNY, CDR2 SVGAGI (reference sequence). CDR3 size: 13 residues. For the CDR3, the DNA is TGTGCCACCCCGACAGGGGAGGGGTATGGCTACACCTTC. Protein product: CATPTGEGYGYTF.

The rearrangement joins TRBV2 to TRBJ1-2, with D maybe TRBD1 (6 bases). The V gene's germline CDR1 is SNHLY and CDR2 FYNNEI. CDR3 size: 15 residues. Trimming stripped 0 bases from V and 4 bases from J, with 12 bases between. CDR3 region: CASSEATGPLYGYTF. The CDR3 nucleotides read TGTGCCAGCAGTGAAGCTACAGGGCCACTCTATGGCTACACCTTC.

The rearrangement links TRBV7-3 to TRBJ2-7; 11 bases are shared with TRBD1. CDR1 is SGHTA, CDR2 FQGTGA, per germline. J gave up 3 bases and V 4 bases, and 8 bases lay outside the gene matches. The CDR3 is 16 amino acids. CDR3: CASSSGSGTGGYEQYF. CDR3 bases: TGTGCCAGCAGCTCCGGATCCGGGACAGGGGGCTACGAGCAGTACTTC.

The chain has TRBV9 and TRBJ1-6, with a tentative D call TRBD1 (5 bases). In germline, CDR1 is SGDLS, CDR2 YYNGEE. The CDR3 is made up of 15 amino acids. V was shortened by 0 bases and J by 8 bases, with 12 bases between the two germline ends. The CDR3 spells CASSVDWGGDSPLHF. The CDR3 DNA is TGTGCCAGCAGCGTAGATTGGGGCGGGGATTCACCCCTCCACTTT.